The sequence of this T cell receptor beta chain was determined in a study of Graves' ophthalmopathy and Graves' hyperthyroidism. Study-wide context: Hyperthyroidism was considered stable when no ophthalmopathy appeared within 18 months of follow-up. Whole-study results and caveats: Stable hyperthyroidism and ophthalmopathy were told apart by a 13-signature model, which achieved 87.88% sensitivity and around 77% specificity. Among thyroid clonotypes expanded above 0.001 frequency, most also appeared in blood.

RNA served as the template for amplifying TCR beta CDR3 regions. The first-round RT-PCR employed HTBI primers together with the Qiagen OneStep RT-PCR kit. A multiplex PCR was then performed as the second round. TCRdb independently ran MiXCR on the multiplex PCR reads; one entry per CDR3 protein. The table has 1 million to 1.3 million distinct CDR3 sequences, roughly two fifths seen once. CDR3 length: 13 amino acids. V lost 4 bases to trimming and J lost 4 bases, with 10 bases between them. Uncontrolled infections, pregnancy, lactation or other autoimmune diseases led to patient exclusion. This clonotype was seen a handful of times. Its antigen is unknown.

The clonotype comes from an adult man with Graves' hyperthyroidism. This chain connects TRBV12-3 or TRBV12-4 to TRBJ1-2, with D unclear. The sequenced sample consisted of peripheral blood or thyroid tissue (not recorded which). Here the CDR3 reads CASSSVPVYGYTF. The CDR3 bases are TGTGCCAGCAGTTCCGTCCCGGTCTATGGCTACACCTTC.